This T cell receptor (beta chain) was found in a study of blood T cells in healthy people across ages. General observations from the study: Unsorted PBMC material precluded a definitive naive versus antigen-experienced comparison.

The authors ran a second PCR of 7 to 11 cycles using a sample-barcoded 5' primer and a J-beta primer mix. The yield of each sample was at least 2.5 million CDR3-containing paired-end reads. A single record per CDR3 protein comes from TCRdb applying MiXCR to the 5' RACE reads. Of approximately 940,000 distinct CDR3 sequences in the sample, 45% to 50% were seen once. Note on this clonotype: Its antigen is undetermined.

From germline, CDR1 is SGHRS and CDR2 YFSETQ. The CDR3 runs 15 residues. The origin of this receptor is a young man in good health. The chain links TRBV5-1 to TRBJ2-5; 8 bases agree with TRBD1. TRBJ2-7 matches the DNA end more closely, so the J call is doubtful. Material: blood. DNA for the CDR3: TGCGCCAGCAGCCGAGTCCGGGACAGGTTCCACGAGCAGTACTTC. This gives the protein CASSRVRDRFHEQYF.